The clone carrying this TCR beta chain was observed a handful of times. Its antigen is unidentified. This specimen comes from a study of T cell repertoires in cytomegalovirus infection. Notes on the study in general: There were HLA-C-restricted CMV-specific TCR beta clonotypes dominating the ex vivo response. Adding up the frequency of public TCR beta families identified people who carried CMV plus the relevant HLA.

The CDR3 covers 14 residues. The V gene's germline CDR1 is MNHEY and CDR2 SMNVEV (reference sequence). V shed 3 bases and J shed 5 bases, with 13 bases lying between them. TCRdb re-called the reads with MiXCR, one entry per CDR3 protein. The sample yields roughly 720,000 distinct CDR3 sequences, roughly 35% seen once. The chain is built from TRBV27 and TRBJ1-1; D not certain. This clonotype originated in a human donor in good health (CMV status not recorded). Some clones in this sample may be carry-over from other donors' samples. The sample consisted of PBMCs. CDR3 DNA sequence: TGTGCCAGCAGTTTTCGGGTTGTGGGGACTGAAGCTTTCTTT. Translating it yields CASSFRVVGTEAFF.